The present T cell receptor (beta chain) was sequenced within a study of CD8 T cells in ankylosing spondylitis. As the method for making TCR beta libraries, quantitative 5'-RACE with molecular barcodes was used. TCRdb fed the 5' RACE reads into MiXCR, producing one record per CDR3 protein. This sample carries roughly 440,000 distinct CDR3 sequences, roughly 15% of them seen once, and the ten largest clones take approximately 0.97%. This clonotype showed up many times. The antigen is unknown. Findings and limits, study-wide: A TCR beta motif made of about eight highly homologous variants seemed typical of ankylosing spondylitis blood. Some of these motif variants have turned up before, in reports on reactive arthritis synovial fluid and blood.

The material sequenced was blood, either unsorted or a sorted T cell fraction (not recorded which). This sequence originates from a male donor with ankylosing spondylitis.

CDR3 sequence: CASSPVALAETQYF. Here the CDR3 DNA reads TGCGCCAGCAGCCCAGTGGCACTAGCGGAGACCCAGTACTTC. This chain connects TRBV4-1 to TRBJ2-5; 7 bases match TRBD2. J was trimmed by 5 bases and V by 4 bases; bases with no gene match: 7. This CDR3 has 14 residues. CDR1 and CDR2 (germline): MGHRA, YSYEKL.